The rows below give T cell receptor beta chains drawn from one sample of a study of blood T cells in healthy people across ages. TCRdb reprocessed the 5' RACE reads with MiXCR, giving one entry per CDR3 protein. The table includes fewer than 700,000 distinct CDR3 sequences, less than 60% detected once. Material for sequencing was blood. The receptor set was obtained from a man aged 80 or over in good health. Both conserved end residues are part of each CDR3. A D gene is named only where the DNA matches it firmly. Clone size is given for some rows only: seen once, a few or many times, or a class if the clone is expanded.

d_gene,abundance,j_gene,v_gene,CDR3aa,CDR3nt
-,-,TRBJ2-3,TRBV10-3,CAISPGGPQYF,TGTGCCATCTCACCAGGGGGGCCGCAGTATTTT
-,-,TRBJ2-1,TRBV6-6,CASSYLERGHNEQFF,TGTGCCAGCAGTTACTTGGAGAGGGGCCACAATGAGCAGTTCTTC
-,-,TRBJ1-3,TRBV20-1,CSARGRSSGNTIYF,TGCAGTGCTAGAGGAAGGAGCTCTGGAAACACCATATATTTT
TRBD2,-,TRBJ2-7,TRBV19,CASSIRTSDSEQYF,TGTGCCAGTAGTATCAGGACTAGCGACAGCGAGCAGTACTTC
-,-,TRBJ2-7,TRBV27,CASSFKQGISEQYF,TGTGCCAGCAGTTTCAAACAGGGAATCTCCGAGCAGTACTTC
-,-,TRBJ1-2,TRBV9,CASSVTGYGYTF,TGTGCCAGCAGCGTCACAGGGTATGGCTACACCTTC
TRBD2,-,TRBJ2-3,TRBV2,CASSVLAGVPGTDTQYF,TGTGCCAGCAGTGTACTAGCGGGAGTGCCCGGCACAGATACGCAGTATTTT
TRBD1,-,TRBJ1-2,TRBV20-1,CSARAQGTGASGYTF,TGCAGTGCTAGAGCTCAAGGGACAGGGGCTTCTGGCTACACCTTC
-,few,TRBJ2-7,TRBV7-2,CASSRSRWTYEQYF,TGTGCCAGCAGCCGATCTCGGTGGACCTACGAGCAGTACTTC
-,few,TRBJ2-3,TRBV7-2,CASSLVLRGGTDTQYF,TGTGCCAGCAGCTTAGTTCTCAGGGGGGGCACAGATACGCAGTATTTT
-,-,TRBJ2-2,TRBV15,CATSTPPGYDTGELFF,TGTGCCACCAGCACCCCACCGGGCTATGACACCGGGGAGCTGTTTTTT
-,-,TRBJ2-7,TRBV30,CAWSTPYEQYF,TGTGCCTGGAGTACCCCCTACGAGCAGTACTTC
-,few,TRBJ1-6,TRBV7-3,CASSLSAAYNSPLHF,TGTGCCAGCAGCTTAAGTGCAGCCTATAATTCACCCCTCCACTTT
-,-,TRBJ2-3,TRBV5-1,CASSSGGKPDTQYF,TGCGCCAGCAGCTCTGGGGGAAAACCCGATACGCAGTATTTT
TRBD2,few,TRBJ2-1,TRBV11-1,CASSLEWASGHNEQFF,TGTGCCAGCAGCTTAGAGTGGGCTAGCGGACACAATGAGCAGTTCTTC
TRBD1,-,TRBJ1-4,TRBV7-2,CASSPFGTGRSEKLFF,TGTGCCAGCAGCCCCTTTGGGACAGGCCGTAGTGAAAAACTGTTTTTT
TRBD2,few,TRBJ2-1,TRBV7-2,CASSPGTSPDEQFF,TGTGCCAGCAGCCCCGGGACTAGCCCAGATGAGCAGTTCTTC
TRBD1,-,TRBJ1-2,TRBV20-1,CSAGDRGTYGYTF,TGCAGTGCTGGGGACAGGGGGACCTATGGCTACACCTTC
TRBD1,few,TRBJ1-2,TRBV7-2,CASSSTSGQVGYGYTF,TGTGCCAGCAGCTCGACCTCTGGACAGGTTGGCTATGGCTACACCTTC
-,-,TRBJ2-7,TRBV24-1,CAASDYPDWYF,TGTGCCGCCAGTGATTATCCGGACTGGTACTTC
-,-,TRBJ2-6,TRBV7-9,CASSLDRAEANVLTF,TGTGCCAGCAGCTTAGACAGGGCTGAGGCCAACGTCCTGACTTTC
-,few,TRBJ2-4,TRBV7-2,CASSLVAGAKNIQYF,TGTGCCAGCAGCTTAGTCGCGGGGGCCAAAAACATTCAGTACTTC
-,-,TRBJ2-5,TRBV5-6,CASSLVGPYKTQYF,TGTGCCAGCAGCTTGGTCGGCCCCTACAAGACCCAGTACTTC
TRBD2,-,TRBJ2-7,TRBV20-1,CSASGGRGSYEQYF,TGCAGTGCTTCGGGCGGGAGGGGGTCCTACGAGCAGTACTTC
-,many,TRBJ2-7,TRBV7-2,CASSLTGDYEQYF,TGTGCCAGCAGCCTTACCGGGGACTACGAGCAGTACTTC
TRBD2,-,TRBJ2-2,TRBV11-2,CASSLLASGTGELFF,TGTGCCAGCAGCTTATTGGCTAGCGGAACCGGGGAGCTGTTTTTT
-,-,TRBJ2-1,TRBV20-1,CSAGGLGATYNEQFF,TGCAGTGCTGGAGGGTTGGGGGCAACCTACAATGAGCAGTTCTTC
-,-,TRBJ1-1,TRBV9,CASSVEPGGVNTEAFF,TGTGCCAGCAGCGTAGAACCCGGAGGGGTGAACACTGAAGCTTTCTTT
TRBD2,-,TRBJ2-5,TRBV6-6,CASSYDRGGFETQYF,TGTGCCAGCAGTTACGACCGGGGGGGCTTTGAGACCCAGTACTTC
-,-,TRBJ2-7,TRBV11-2,CASSLDPDSRTYEQYF,TGTGCCAGCAGCTTAGACCCTGACAGTCGGACCTACGAGCAGTACTTC
-,-,TRBJ2-1,TRBV20-1,CSASRTTQGNEQFF,TGCAGTGCTTCCAGGACAACCCAGGGCAATGAGCAGTTCTTC
-,-,TRBJ2-7,TRBV10-3,CAISESSPRYEQYF,TGTGCCATCAGTGAGAGTTCTCCCCGCTACGAGCAGTACTTC
-,-,TRBJ2-5,TRBV24-1,CATSGSAQETQYF,TGTGCCACCAGTGGCTCGGCTCAAGAGACCCAGTACTTC
-,-,TRBJ2-7,TRBV20-1,CSARDTHHFYEQYF,TGCAGTGCTAGAGACACCCATCACTTCTACGAGCAGTACTTC
TRBD1,few,TRBJ1-6,TRBV20-1,CSGQGYNSPLHF,TGCAGTGGACAGGGTTATAATTCACCCCTCCACTTT
TRBD1,few,TRBJ2-1,TRBV4-1,CASSQTLQGSSYNEQFF,TGCGCCAGCAGCCAGACCTTACAGGGGAGCTCCTACAATGAGCAGTTCTTC
TRBD2,-,TRBJ2-5,TRBV20-1,CSAGLTSGSVNEQYF,TGCAGTGCTGGGTTGACTAGCGGGAGTGTAAATGAGCAGTACTTC
TRBD2,few,TRBJ2-1,TRBV7-8,CASSLALAGYSNEQFF,TGTGCCAGCAGCTTAGCGCTAGCGGGATATAGTAATGAGCAGTTCTTC
TRBD1,-,TRBJ2-7,TRBV20-1,CSARVGDSGYEQYF,TGCAGTGCTAGAGTCGGGGACAGCGGATACGAGCAGTACTTC
-,-,TRBJ2-1,TRBV20-1,CSASAGALGNEQFF,TGCAGTGCTAGTGCAGGGGCGCTGGGTAATGAGCAGTTCTTC
TRBD1,-,TRBJ2-5,TRBV7-9,CASSWNRGENNEQYF,TGTGCCAGCAGCTGGAACAGGGGGGAGAACAATGAGCAGTACTTC
-,-,TRBJ1-1,TRBV7-9,CASSPRGSGSVKAFF,TGTGCCAGCAGCCCGAGGGGGTCCGGCAGCGTAAAAGCTTTCTTT
TRBD2,few,TRBJ2-7,TRBV28,CASSGGVPNEQYF,TGTGCCAGCAGTGGGGGGGTGCCCAACGAGCAGTACTTC
-,few,TRBJ2-1,TRBV29-1,CSVEAGYNEQFF,TGCAGCGTTGAAGCTGGCTACAATGAGCAGTTCTTC
TRBD2,few,TRBJ2-1,TRBV28,CASSLFSSGNYNEQFF,TGTGCCAGCAGTTTATTTTCCAGCGGGAACTACAATGAGCAGTTCTTC
-,-,TRBJ2-3,TRBV27,CASSLMTPGTDTQYF,TGTGCCAGCAGTTTAATGACGCCGGGCACAGATACGCAGTATTTT
-,-,TRBJ2-6,TRBV2,CASSEGNRAFSGANVLTF,TGTGCCAGCAGTGAAGGTAACAGGGCGTTCTCTGGGGCCAACGTCCTGACTTTC
TRBD1,-,TRBJ2-5,TRBV20-1,CSARERWTGSPRYETQYF,TGCAGTGCTAGAGAAAGGTGGACAGGGTCCCCCAGATACGAGACCCAGTACTTC
TRBD2,few,TRBJ2-5,TRBV7-3,CASSMTGTIQETQYF,TGTGCCAGCAGCATGACCGGGACTATCCAAGAGACCCAGTACTTC
-,-,TRBJ1-6,TRBV9,CASSVATGVGSPLHF,TGTGCCAGCAGCGTAGCTACGGGGGTAGGATCACCCCTCCACTTT
-,-,TRBJ2-3,TRBV20-1,CSARTGLDTQYF,TGCAGTGCTAGAACAGGGCTAGATACGCAGTATTTT
-,-,TRBJ2-1,TRBV6-2/TRBV6-3,CASSNLPSLGRGGGFYNEQFF,TGTGCCAGCAGTAACCTACCCTCTCTTGGACGGGGCGGTGGGTTCTACAATGAGCAGTTCTTC
TRBD2,few,TRBJ2-5,TRBV7-2,CASSPLAGRETQYF,TGTGCCAGCAGCCCCCTAGCGGGGCGAGAGACCCAGTACTTC
-,few,TRBJ2-7,TRBV23-1,CASSPDPRGLYEQYF,TGCGCCAGCAGTCCCGACCCCAGGGGACTCTACGAGCAGTACTTC
-,-,TRBJ1-5,TRBV28,CATSRQVGDQPQHF,TGTGCCACCTCCCGACAGGTCGGAGATCAGCCCCAGCATTTT